Listed here is a single T cell receptor (beta chain). TCRdb passed the PCR reads through MiXCR, listing each CDR3 protein once. The data contain about 20,000 distinct CDR3 sequences, nearly 45% of them singletons. These data are taken from a study of tumor-infiltrating lymphocytes in oesophageal squamous cell carcinoma. CDR1 and CDR2 (germline): MDHEN, SYDVKM. This CDR3 is 14 amino acids long. This receptor was taken from a male donor with esophageal squamous cell carcinoma. V is TRBV28 and J is TRBJ2-5; 10 bases are a match to TRBD1. The J call may be incorrect, as the DNA end agrees better with TRBJ2-7. The specimen was esophageal tumor tissue. CDR3 region: CASSLPGQGFEQYF. The CDR3 DNA follows: TGTGCCAGCAGTTTGCCGGGACAGGGGTTCGAGCAGTACTTC.